Given below is one TCR beta chain in context. This clone's antigen is unknown. Base quality data are lacking; no much larger clone is found one base away. V drops 0 bases and J drops 5 bases, leaving 6 bases in between. The CDR3 spans 13 residues, from the cysteine through the phenylalanine. The retained sequence is limited to the CDR3, 39 bases, with the frame set at the first base. CDR1 and CDR2, per the germline V gene, are SGHRS and YFSETQ. These data come from a study of T cell responses to AZD1222 COVID-19 vaccine (dated by TCRdb to 2020 to 2023). Regarding the complete study: AZD1222 recipients with second doses at about 4 weeks or about 12 weeks were pooled, because spike-specific TCR depth and breadth did not differ between schedules. A total of 233 trial participants underwent TCR sequencing, of whom some 210 received two doses of AZD1222 and about 26 received two doses of the MenACWY control vaccine. Trial participants were enrolled into age subgroups of 18-55, 56-69 and 70-plus years, which contained roughly 140, 27 and 60 TCR-sequenced participants, respectively.

Sample time point, as interpreted from the label and publication: baseline before first vaccination. The vaccinee samples were drawn from two UK trials, COV001 and COV002, one of which was a single-blind randomized controlled phase 2/3 trial testing AZD1222 (ChAdOx1 nCoV-19) in healthy adults. For TCRbeta chain sequencing, PBMC samples from trial participants were taken at day 0 and at day 28 after the second dose. General study outcomes and caveats: Nearly half of unique spike-specific TCRs reportedly recognized epitopes outside regions mutated in the B.1.351 and B.1.1.7 variants. After two AZD1222 doses, spike-specific TCR breadth and depth were significantly higher than at day 0 and than in MenACWY recipients. Only 5 to 7 AZD1222 recipients were SARS-CoV-2 seropositive at baseline, limiting conclusions about previously exposed vaccinees. The 56-69-year group was small, and its depth increase did not reach significance, likely because of low power. The whole spike protein was spanned by vaccine-associated CD4 TCRs, and dominant responses were seen in regions 160-218 and 743-854. Because no samples from the day 14 peak response were available, repertoires could be characterized only after the peak T cell response. Participants were mostly white British and included more females than males, and it was suggested by the authors that clonal diversity may have been underestimated.

The CDR3 regions of human TCRbeta chains were subjected to immunosequencing. Per the source publication's procedure: TCRs in the repertoires were matched against a reference library of SARS-CoV-2-specific TCRs that had been generated with the MIRA antigen-specificity platform. Breadth was defined as the fraction of unique TCRs that were SARS-CoV-2-associated, and depth was defined as the fraction of total T cells that were SARS-CoV-2-associated. Each spike-specific TCR was assigned to its reactive spike region and to a CD4 or CD8 class using the MIRA data. Log10-transformed breadth and depth values were compared by one-way ANOVA with Sidak's multiple comparisons tests. Drawn from immuneACCESS, this table holds only the in-frame rearrangements with V and J called that TCRdb kept. Clones are partly lost; checked studies trace under half to an unresolved V gene and leave the rest unexplained. V and J calls and clone size are given by that table; D and trimming were obtained from the DNA. The sample table contains 100,000 to 120,000 clones; only one count was recorded for about 90% of them. The top ten hold 2.5% to 3.5% of the sample.

The receptor's source is an adult in good health. The sample here was peripheral blood, taken on day 0 of AZD1222 vaccination. Rearrangement joined TRBV5-1 to TRBJ1-5; no confident D gene assignment can be made. The sequenced DNA is TGCGCCAGCAGCTTGGGCGGGGATCAGCCCCAGCATTTT. This yields the protein CASSLGGDQPQHF.